What follows is one T cell receptor (beta chain) and its context. Its specificity is not known. This sample was taken from a study of type 1 regulatory T cells. TCRdb redid the calling of the reads with MiXCR, one entry per CDR3 protein. Here the sample spans roughly 25,000 distinct CDR3 sequences, around 77% being singletons. This receptor was obtained from a human donor in good health. The sample consisted of cultured T cells, either the whole culture or a sorted T cell fraction (not recorded which). Subset described: Tr1-enriched cell product generated in vitro against host alloantigens.

The CDR3 sequence: CASSSGLAGAHEQYF. CDR3 sequence (DNA): TGTGCCAGCAGCTCAGGACTAGCAGGGGCCCACGAGCAGTACTTC. The chain has TRBV6-6 and TRBJ2-7, with 8 bases that match TRBD2. Unmatched junction bases numbered 12, after V lost 6 bases and J lost 5 bases. Germline V gives CDR1 MNHNY, CDR2 SVGAGI (reference sequence). This CDR3 is 15 amino acids long.